This T cell receptor (beta chain) was sequenced for a study of cytomegalovirus exposure and HLA in healthy donors. The PCR ran on 60 Vbeta and 13 Jbeta primers. The method was immunoSEQ multiplex PCR; TCRdb's version includes in-frame clones alone and lacks a portion of them. The sample holds approximately 220,000 clones, approximately 88% seen once. Germline assignment: CDR1 MNHEY and CDR2 SVGAGI. After removal of 6 bases from V and 2 bases from J, the junction contained 6 bases not matched to a gene. The CDR3 is 15 residues long. The TCR comes from a boy between 2 and 15 years old in good health and CMV-seronegative. Sequences were obtained from PBMCs. The rearrangement links TRBV6-5 to TRBJ1-5, with 8 bases identical to TRBD1. CDR3 DNA sequence: TGTGCCAGCAGCCAAACAGGGGGTCGCAATCAGCCCCAGCATTTT. It translates to CASSQTGGRNQPQHF.